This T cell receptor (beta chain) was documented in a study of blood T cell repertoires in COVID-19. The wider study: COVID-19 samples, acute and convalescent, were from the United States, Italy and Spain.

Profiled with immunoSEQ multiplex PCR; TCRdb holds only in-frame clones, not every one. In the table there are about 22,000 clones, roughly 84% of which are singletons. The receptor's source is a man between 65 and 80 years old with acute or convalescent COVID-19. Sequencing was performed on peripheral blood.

The chain's CDR3 is CASSLRGNTEAFF. CDR3 sequence (DNA): TGTGCCAGCAGCCTCAGGGGGAACACTGAAGCTTTCTTT. The J gene is TRBJ1-1, the V gene TRBV11-2; the D gene is possibly TRBD1 (6 bases). In germline, CDR1 is SGHAT, CDR2 FQNNGV. The CDR3 loop spans 13 amino acids. V was cut by 5 bases and J by 1 base, with 8 bases left in between.